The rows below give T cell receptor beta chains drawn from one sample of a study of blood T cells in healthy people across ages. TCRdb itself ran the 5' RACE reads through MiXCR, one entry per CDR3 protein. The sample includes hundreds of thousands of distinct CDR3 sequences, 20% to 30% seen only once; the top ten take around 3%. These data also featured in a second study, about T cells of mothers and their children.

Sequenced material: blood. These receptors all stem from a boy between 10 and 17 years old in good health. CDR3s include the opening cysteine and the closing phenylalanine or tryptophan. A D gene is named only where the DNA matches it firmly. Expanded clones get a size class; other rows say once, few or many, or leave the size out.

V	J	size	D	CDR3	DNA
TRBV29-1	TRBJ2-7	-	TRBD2	CSVLLAGLYEQYF	TGCAGCGTCCTTCTAGCGGGGCTCTACGAGCAGTACTTC
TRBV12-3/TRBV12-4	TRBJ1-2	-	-	CASSLVPVHSF	TGTGCCAGCAGTTTAGTTCCCGTGCACTCCTTC
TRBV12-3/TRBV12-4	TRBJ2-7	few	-	CASSFADEQYF	TGTGCCAGCAGTTTTGCGGACGAGCAGTACTTC
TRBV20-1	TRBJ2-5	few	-	CSAPRQAGETQYF	TGCAGTGCTCCAAGACAGGCTGGAGAGACCCAGTACTTC
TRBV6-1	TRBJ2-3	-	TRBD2	CASSQGLAGVLDTQYF	TGTGCCAGCAGTCAAGGACTAGCGGGGGTTTTAGATACGCAGTATTTT
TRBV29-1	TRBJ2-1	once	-	CSVEAGGGDSYNEQFF	TGCAGCGTTGAAGCTGGGGGAGGCGACTCCTACAATGAGCAGTTCTTC
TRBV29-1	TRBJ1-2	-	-	CSVESTAINYGYTF	TGCAGCGTTGAGTCCACCGCCATTAACTATGGCTACACCTTC
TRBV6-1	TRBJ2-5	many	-	CASSDLAGYTQYF	TGTGCCAGCAGTGATCTCGCGGGGTATACCCAGTACTTC
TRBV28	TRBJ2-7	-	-	CASSLGGGSYYEQYF	TGTGCCAGCAGCCTAGGGGGGGGATCCTACTACGAGCAGTACTTC
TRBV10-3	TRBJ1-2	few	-	CAISESLGDGYTF	TGTGCCATCAGTGAGTCGCTAGGGGATGGCTACACCTTC
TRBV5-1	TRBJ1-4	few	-	CASSAGPDAEKLFF	TGCGCCAGCTCGGCAGGCCCAGACGCGGAAAAACTGTTTTTT
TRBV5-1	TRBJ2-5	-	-	CASSRRSLGQETQYF	TGCGCCAGCAGCCGGAGGTCTTTAGGGCAAGAGACCCAGTACTTC
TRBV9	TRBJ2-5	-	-	CASSGGHQETQYF	TGTGCCAGCAGCGGTGGACACCAAGAGACCCAGTACTTC
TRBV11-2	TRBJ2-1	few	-	CASSLVPGTNNEQFF	TGTGCCAGCAGCTTAGTGCCAGGGACAAACAATGAGCAGTTCTTC
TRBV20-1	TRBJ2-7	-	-	CSARDLLGLSDEQYF	TGCAGTGCTAGAGATCTATTAGGGCTCTCGGACGAGCAGTACTTC
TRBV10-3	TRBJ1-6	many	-	CAISESRGGSPLHF	TGTGCCATCAGTGAAAGCAGGGGAGGATCACCCCTCCACTTT
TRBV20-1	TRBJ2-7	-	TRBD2	CSARPPLPGGYEQYF	TGCAGTGCTAGACCTCCCCTGCCGGGGGGATACGAGCAGTACTTC
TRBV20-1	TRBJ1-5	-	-	CSARDSVNQPQHF	TGCAGTGCTAGAGATTCCGTAAATCAGCCCCAGCATTTT
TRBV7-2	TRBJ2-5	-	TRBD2	CASSWGLAGGRETQYF	TGTGCCAGCAGCTGGGGACTAGCGGGGGGGCGGGAGACCCAGTACTTC
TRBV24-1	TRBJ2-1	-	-	CATSGFNNNEQFF	TGTGCCACCAGTGGTTTTAACAACAATGAGCAGTTCTTC
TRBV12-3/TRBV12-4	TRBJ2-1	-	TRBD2	CASSFEGLAGDYNEQFF	TGTGCCAGCAGTTTTGAGGGGCTAGCGGGGGACTACAATGAGCAGTTCTTC
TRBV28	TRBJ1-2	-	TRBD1	CASNPGQFRGIYGYTF	TGTGCCAGCAACCCGGGACAGTTTCGGGGTATCTATGGCTACACCTTC
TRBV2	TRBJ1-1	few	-	CASGDTEAFF	TGTGCCAGCGGGGACACTGAAGCTTTCTTT
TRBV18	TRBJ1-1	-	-	CASYWTENTEAFF	TGTGCCAGCTATTGGACAGAAAACACTGAAGCTTTCTTT
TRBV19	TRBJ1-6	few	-	CASTKEGGNSPLHF	TGTGCCAGTACTAAGGAGGGAGGAAATTCACCCCTCCACTTT
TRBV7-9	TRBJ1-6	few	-	CASSSGVQGPYNSPLHF	TGTGCCAGCAGCTCCGGGGTTCAGGGACCCTATAATTCACCCCTCCACTTT
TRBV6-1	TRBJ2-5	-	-	CASSGRDPQETQYF	TGTGCCAGCAGTGGCCGGGACCCACAAGAGACCCAGTACTTC
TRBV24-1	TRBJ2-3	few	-	CATSDRGQNQTDTQYF	TGTGCCACCAGTGACCGAGGACAGAACCAGACAGATACGCAGTATTTT
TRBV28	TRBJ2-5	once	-	CASSLYRAPWSQYF	TGTGCCAGCAGTTTATACCGGGCGCCTTGGTCCCAGTACTTC
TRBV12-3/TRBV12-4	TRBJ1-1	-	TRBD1	CASSPGTGRGNTEAFF	TGTGCCAGCAGCCCAGGGACAGGTCGAGGGAACACTGAAGCTTTCTTT
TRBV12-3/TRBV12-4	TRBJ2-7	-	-	CASSLVGSRLYEQYF	TGTGCCAGCAGTTTAGTTGGTAGTCGCTTATACGAGCAGTACTTC
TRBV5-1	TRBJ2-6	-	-	CASSLYGDNSGANVLTF	TGCGCCAGCAGCTTGTATGGTGACAACTCTGGGGCCAACGTCCTGACTTTC
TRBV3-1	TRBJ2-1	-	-	CASSLYSGSPTTGEQFF	TGTGCCAGCAGCCTATACTCCGGTAGCCCGACGACGGGTGAGCAGTTCTTC
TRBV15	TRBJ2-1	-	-	CVTSTNNEQFF	TGTGTCACCAGCACGAACAATGAGCAGTTCTTC
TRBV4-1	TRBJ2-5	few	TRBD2	CASSQVFGRGETQYF	TGCGCCAGCAGCCAAGTTTTCGGGAGGGGTGAGACCCAGTACTTC
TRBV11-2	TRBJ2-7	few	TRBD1	CASSEAGTGKDEQYF	TGTGCCAGCAGCGAAGCCGGGACAGGGAAAGACGAGCAGTACTTC
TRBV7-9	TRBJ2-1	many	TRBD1	CASSQTGDEQFF	TGTGCCAGCAGCCAGACAGGGGATGAGCAGTTCTTC
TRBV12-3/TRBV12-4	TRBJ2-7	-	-	CARSFGYEQYF	TGTGCCAGGAGTTTCGGATACGAGCAGTACTTC
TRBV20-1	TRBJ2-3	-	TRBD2	CSARRVAGGPPLPDTQYF	TGCAGTGCTAGACGGGTAGCGGGGGGGCCCCCTCTCCCAGATACGCAGTATTTT
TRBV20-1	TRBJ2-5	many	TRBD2	CSALTSGGLETQYF	TGCAGTGCTCTCACTAGCGGGGGGTTAGAGACCCAGTACTTC
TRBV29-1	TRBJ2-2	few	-	CSFSPGGGELFF	TGCAGCTTTTCTCCCGGGGGCGGGGAGCTGTTTTTT
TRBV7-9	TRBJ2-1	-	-	CASSLLSRGPTNEQFF	TGTGCCAGCAGCTTATTAAGCAGGGGTCCCACAAATGAGCAGTTCTTC
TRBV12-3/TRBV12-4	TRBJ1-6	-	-	CASTLYAGGQGYSPLHF	TGTGCCAGCACTCTTTACGCGGGGGGGCAGGGTTACTCACCCCTCCACTTT
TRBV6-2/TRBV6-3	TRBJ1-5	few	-	CASGAFNNQPQHF	TGTGCCAGCGGGGCCTTCAACAATCAGCCCCAGCATTTT
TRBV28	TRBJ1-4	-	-	CASGAGANEKLFF	TGTGCCAGCGGAGCAGGGGCCAACGAAAAACTGTTTTTT
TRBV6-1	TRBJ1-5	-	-	CASSPLAGDSSNQPQHF	TGTGCCAGCAGCCCCCTTGCCGGTGACAGTAGCAATCAGCCCCAGCATTTT
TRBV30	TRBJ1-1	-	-	CAWSLLDGKGTEALF	TGTGCCTGGAGTCTTCTTGACGGAAAGGGGACTGAAGCTCTCTTT
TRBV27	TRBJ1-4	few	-	CASSPTGTLDEKLFF	TGTGCCAGCAGTCCGACCGGGACACTTGATGAAAAACTGTTTTTT
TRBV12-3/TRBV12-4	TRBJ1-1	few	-	CASSFRQEAFF	TGTGCCAGCAGTTTTCGGCAGGAAGCTTTCTTT
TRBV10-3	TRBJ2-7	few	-	CAISAILSREQYF	TGTGCCATCAGTGCCATCCTCTCGCGGGAGCAGTACTTC
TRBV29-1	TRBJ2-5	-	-	CSVLGSVGTQYF	TGCAGCGTGCTCGGGAGCGTAGGGACCCAGTACTTC
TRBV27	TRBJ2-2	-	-	CATRDAAGNTGELFF	TGTGCCACCCGGGATGCGGCAGGAAACACCGGGGAGCTGTTTTTT
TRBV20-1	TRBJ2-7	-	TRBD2	CSARRASGEQYF	TGCAGTGCTAGACGGGCTAGCGGCGAGCAGTACTTC
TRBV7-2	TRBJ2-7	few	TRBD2	CASSPWRTSGYEQYF	TGTGCCAGCAGCCCCTGGAGGACTAGCGGCTACGAGCAGTACTTC
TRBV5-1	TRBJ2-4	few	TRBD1	CASFRTGEGIQYF	TGCGCCAGCTTCAGGACAGGGGAAGGCATTCAGTACTTC
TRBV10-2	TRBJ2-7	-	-	CASSESWQGPVYEQYF	TGCGCCAGCAGTGAGTCGTGGCAGGGACCCGTCTACGAGCAGTACTTC
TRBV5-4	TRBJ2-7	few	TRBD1	CASSLGQGYYEQYF	TGTGCCAGCAGCTTGGGACAGGGCTACTACGAGCAGTACTTC
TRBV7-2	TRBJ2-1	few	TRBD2	CASSPSGTGQQFF	TGTGCCAGCAGCCCCAGCGGGACCGGACAGCAGTTCTTC
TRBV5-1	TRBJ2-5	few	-	CASTPRDWFRETQYF	TGCGCCAGCACTCCCCGGGACTGGTTCAGGGAGACCCAGTACTTC